What follows is one T cell receptor beta chain and its context. The CDR3 length is 14 residues. Germline V gene sequence: CDR1 MNHNS, CDR2 SASEGT. V was trimmed by 1 base and J by 5 bases, leaving 11 bases between them. TCRdb processed the RT-PCR reads anew with MiXCR; each CDR3 protein has one entry. Of about 700,000 distinct CDR3 sequences listed, 13% to 15% are singletons. Material for sequencing was memory CD4+ T cells from blood. The sequence came from a female donor in good health, serving as a healthy control. The chain employs TRBV6-1 and TRBJ1-1, with D unresolved. The CDR3: CASSEGPGGTEAFF. CDR3 nucleotide sequence: TGTGCCAGCAGTGAAGGCCCAGGAGGGACTGAAGCTTTCTTT.